Shown below are 20 T cell receptor beta chains from a single sample sequenced in a study of shared clonotypes between healthy human individuals. The table came from immunoSEQ multiplex PCR; TCRdb's copy has only in-frame clones and leaves some out. This table holds some 2,500,000 clones, about nine tenths found once. The sequenced sample was naive CD4+ T cells from PBMCs. The subset here: CD45RA+ positively selected. Source of these receptors: a man aged 18 to 35 in good health. Some clones in this sample may be carry-over from other donors' samples.

With regard to this clone: The sample has other DNA sequences that encode this CDR3 too. The chain is built from TRBV27 and TRBJ2-7; the D call may be TRBD1 or TRBD2 (5 bases each). Trimming removed 8 bases from V and 1 base from J, with 12 bases in between. Germline-derived CDR1 and CDR2 are MNHEY and SMNVEV (reference sequence). The CDR3 totals 13 residues. CDR3 amino acids: CASGRDGSYEQYF. CDR3 nucleotides: TGTGCCAGCGGAAGGGACGGATCCTACGAGCAGTACTTC.

The J gene is TRBJ2-1, the V gene TRBV7-6; the D gene is possibly TRBD2 (7 bases). From germline, CDR1 is SGHVS and CDR2 FNYEAQ. This CDR3 comprises 12 residues. Trimming stripped 5 bases from V and 7 bases from J, with 9 bases between. The DNA for the CDR3 is TGTGCCAGCAGCCGGGGGGCGAATGAGCAGTTCTTC. It specifies CASSRGANEQFF.

The genes are TRBV4-3 and TRBJ2-7; weak D call: TRBD1 (6 bases). The V gene's germline CDR1 is LGHNA and CDR2 YSLEER. With 3 bases removed from V and 6 bases from J, the gap between germline ends came to 12 bases. This CDR3 has 13 amino acids. CDR3 coding DNA: TGCGCCAGCAGCCACGGAAACAGGGCCGAGCAGTACTTC. It yields the protein CASSHGNRAEQYF.

The chain's CDR3 is CASSTRTSRGEQFF. The CDR3 DNA sequence: TGTGCCAGTAGTACTCGGACTAGTCGAGGTGAGCAGTTCTTC. V is TRBV19 and J is TRBJ2-1; 7 nucleotides agree with TRBD2. The CDR3 has 14 amino acids. In germline, CDR1 is LNHDA, CDR2 SQIVND (reference sequence). V was clipped by 4 bases and J by 9 bases; unmatched bases: 9.

This chain connects TRBV7-2 to TRBJ1-4, with D possibly matching TRBD1 (5 bases). Trimming shortened V by 4 bases and J by 3 bases, and 15 bases separated the two germline ends. The CDR3 length is 16 residues. Germline V gene lookup returns CDR1 SGHTA and CDR2 FQGNSA. CDR3 residues: CASSSSRQFANEKLFF. The CDR3 DNA is TGTGCCAGCAGCTCGTCTCGACAGTTCGCTAATGAAAAACTGTTTTTT.

The gene calls are TRBV7-3 and TRBJ2-2, with a tentative D call TRBD2 (6 bases). The CDR3 consists of 16 residues. V was trimmed by 3 bases and J by 2 bases, leaving 13 bases between them. Germline CDR1 is SGHTA and CDR2 is FQGTGA. This CDR3 is CASSLARDSNTGELFF. The CDR3 DNA reads TGTGCCAGCAGCTTGGCGCGGGACTCCAACACCGGGGAGCTGTTTTTT.

The rearrangement links TRBV27 to TRBJ1-2; no clear D gene. The CDR3 sequence is 15 residues long. The V gene lost 4 bases and the J gene lost 0 bases, with 12 bases spanning the gap. Germline V gene data show CDR1 as MNHEY and CDR2 as SMNVEV (reference sequence). Written as DNA, the CDR3 is TGTGCCAGCAGTTCCCGGACTTCGACTAACTATGGCTACACCTTC. Its translation is CASSSRTSTNYGYTF.

V gene TRBV19 combines with J gene TRBJ2-3; TRBD2 matches 8 bases. The CDR3 runs 16 residues. Germline V gene sequence: CDR1 LNHDA, CDR2 SQIVND (reference sequence). The ends lost 6 bases at V and 7 bases at J; junction bases unmatched: 15. CDR3 DNA sequence: TGTGCCAGTAGCCCTCGGGGTAGCGGGGACTCAAATACGCAGTATTTT. Its protein product is CASSPRGSGDSNTQYF.

This chain links TRBV5-4 with TRBJ1-1; TRBD1 is a possible D gene (5 bases). This CDR3 region has 15 residues. Germline V CDR1 and CDR2: SGHNT, YYREEE (reference sequence). The germline V and J ends were trimmed by 8 bases and 0 bases, with 17 bases remaining between them. The CDR3 sequence: CASRSGGVLNTEAFF. CDR3 DNA: TGTGCCAGTCGCTCGGGGGGGGTGTTGAACACTGAAGCTTTCTTT. The variable domain in full, with the rest retrieved from reference TRBV5-4 and TRBJ1-1, is ETGVTQSPTHLIKTRGQQVTLRCSSQSGHNTVSWYQQALGQGPQFIFQYYREEENGRGNFPPRFSGLQFPNYSSELNVNALELDDSALYLCASRSGGVLNTEAFFGQGTRLTVV.

Of note for this clone: Other DNA sequences from this sample encode an identical CDR3 as well. The chain has TRBV14 and TRBJ2-7; 12 positions match TRBD2. Germline lookup yields CDR1 SGHDN and CDR2 FVKESK. This CDR3 has 14 residues. The V segment lost 1 base and the J segment 7 bases; nucleotides outside the gene matches: 2. CDR3 nucleotide sequence: TGTGCCAGCAGCCAAGGGCTAGCGGGAGGGGAGCAGTACTTC. Translating gives CASSQGLAGGEQYF. Complete variable domain (other parts from reference TRBV14 and TRBJ2-7): EAGVTQFPSHSVIEKGQTVTLRCDPISGHDNLYWYRRVMGKEIKFLLHFVKESKQDESGMPNNRFLAERTGGTYSTLKVQPAELEDSGVYFCASSQGLAGGEQYFGPGTRLTVT.

This chain connects TRBV11-2 to TRBJ2-2, with D perhaps matching TRBD1 (6 bases). The V end was cut by 5 bases, the J end by 1 base, with 11 bases between. CDR1 is SGHAT, CDR2 FQNNGV, per germline. This CDR3 is built from 15 residues. The CDR3 DNA sequence: TGTGCCAGCAGCGTCGGACAGCTGAACACCGGGGAGCTGTTTTTT. Translation: CASSVGQLNTGELFF.

The chain combines TRBV5-1 with TRBJ2-1; 9 bases are a match to TRBD1. The CDR3 extends over 15 amino acids. Trimming took 4 bases from V and 6 from J; bases not matched to a gene: 8. Germline CDR1 and CDR2: SGHRS and YFSETQ. In nucleotides, the CDR3 is TGCGCCAGCAGCCCCAGACTGACAGGGGGCAATGAGCAGTTCTTC. Its protein is CASSPRLTGGNEQFF.

About this clone itself: Its ends do not fully match the called genes, so a read error is possible. The V gene is TRBV28, the J gene TRBJ1-1, with D unclear. The germline CDR1 and CDR2 sequences are MDHEN and SYDVKM. The CDR3 is made up of 14 amino acids. CDR3 nucleotide sequence: TGTGCCAGCAGTCGCACCAACGGGAACCCTGAAGCTTTCTTT. This codes for CASSRTNGNPEAFF.

This clone was observed once. The chain carries TRBV6-5 and TRBJ2-7; possible D gene TRBD1, 6 bases. Germline lookup yields CDR1 MNHEY and CDR2 SVGAGI. This CDR3 is 15 amino acids long. With 6 bases removed from V and 0 bases from J, the gap between germline ends came to 15 bases. The CDR3 region has the DNA TGTGCCAGCAGAAGATCACAGGGAAACTCCTACGAGCAGTACTTC. As protein: CASRRSQGNSYEQYF.

V usage is TRBV5-1 and J usage is TRBJ1-2; 7 bases match TRBD1. The CDR3 runs to 15 residues. Germline CDR1 is SGHRS and CDR2 is YFSETQ. J was trimmed by 3 bases and V by 4 bases; bases with no gene match: 9. CDR3 sequence reads: CASSVGQVQDYGYTF. DNA for the CDR3: TGCGCCAGCAGCGTTGGACAGGTTCAAGACTATGGCTACACCTTC.

This rearrangement joins TRBV9 to TRBJ2-1, with a possible D match to TRBD2 (6 bases). The V gene lost 4 bases and the J gene lost 4 bases, with 15 bases spanning the gap. CDR1 and CDR2 from the germline V gene are SGDLS and YYNGEE. The CDR3 spans 15 residues. The CDR3 DNA is TGTGCCAGCAGCCCCCGGGGTAGCGGTTACAATGAGCAGTTCTTC. This codes for CASSPRGSGYNEQFF. The whole variable domain, filled in from reference TRBV9 and TRBJ2-1, reads DSGVTQTPKHLITATGQRVTLRCSPRSGDLSVYWYQQSLDQGLQFLIQYYNGEERAKGNILERFSAQQFPDLHSELNLSSLELGDSALYFCASSPRGSGYNEQFFGPGTRLTVL.

J is TRBJ2-5 and V is TRBV11-2; no firm D call. The CDR3 has 13 residues. V was trimmed by 5 bases and J by 2 bases, leaving 9 bases between them. Germline loops: CDR1 SGHAT, CDR2 FQNNGV. The CDR3 sequence: CASSPSRQETQYF. The CDR3 coding sequence is TGTGCCAGCAGCCCCTCGCGACAAGAGACCCAGTACTTC.

The count of this clone is one. The chain joins TRBV27 to TRBJ2-1; D could derive from TRBD1 or TRBD2 (5 bases each). Germline-derived CDR1 and CDR2 are MNHEY and SMNVEV (reference sequence). Trimming left V 2 bases short and J 7 bases short, with 9 bases between. There are 13 residues in the CDR3. The CDR3 spells CASSLLAGNEQFF. The CDR3 DNA sequence: TGTGCCAGCAGTTTACTAGCAGGGAATGAGCAGTTCTTC.

This rearrangement joins TRBV28 to TRBJ2-1; 10 nucleotides align to TRBD2. This CDR3 region has 15 residues. Germline V gives CDR1 MDHEN, CDR2 SYDVKM. Trimming cost V 5 bases and J 4 bases; bases outside gene matches: 5. CDR3 DNA sequence: TGTGCCAGCAGTCCTAGCGGGAGTAAGTACAATGAGCAGTTCTTC. Protein product: CASSPSGSKYNEQFF. The complete variable domain, with remaining parts taken from reference TRBV28 and TRBJ2-1, reads DVKVTQSSRYLVKRTGEKVFLECVQDMDHENMFWYRQDPGLGLRLIYFSYDVKMKEKGDIPEGYSVSREKKERFSLILESASTNQTSMYLCASSPSGSKYNEQFFGPGTRLTVL.

The chain joins TRBV29-1 to TRBJ2-5; 9 bases line up with TRBD2. Germline loops: CDR1 SQVTM, CDR2 ANQGSEA. With 5 bases clipped from V and 4 bases from J, the junction kept 8 bases outside the gene matches. This CDR3 comprises 14 residues. CDR3 protein: CSVSLAGVAETQYF. The CDR3 DNA sequence: TGCAGCGTTTCATTAGCGGGAGTCGCAGAGACCCAGTACTTC.